This TCR beta chain was recorded in a study of T cell responses to AZD1222 COVID-19 vaccine. Study results and caveats: Repertoire sampling occurred only after the peak T cell response. Targeting of unmutated variant regions was reportedly seen in nearly half of spike-specific TCRs. Donors, mostly white British, included more females; clonal diversity was possibly underestimated.

Regarding this clone: The antigen is unknown.

Produced via immunoSEQ multiplex PCR; TCRdb's table is partial and in-frame only. The sample holds about 140,000 clones. The CDR3 totals 18 residues. Germline loops: CDR1 SGHAT, CDR2 FQNNGV. Trimming left V 5 bases short and J 0 bases short, with 22 bases between. The chain recombines TRBV11-2 with TRBJ1-2; no firm D call. The material sequenced was peripheral blood. The clonotype was recovered from an adult in good health. In DNA, the CDR3 is TGTGCCAGCAGCCCTCCACCCACGGCAGGTCTAGCTAACTATGGCTACACCTTC. Translated: CASSPPPTAGLANYGYTF.